This TCR beta chain appears in the sequencing data of a study of OX40 agonist ivuxolimab in advanced cancers. Study-wide findings and caveats: Partial responders at 0.1-3.0 mg/kg had among the lowest clonal expansion. Expanded peripheral T cell antigen specificity was not determined. CD8+ T cells were the subset that, on average, had more expanded clones than CD4+.

V lost 5 bases and J lost 5, with 10 bases in between. The CDR3 totals 12 residues. The germline V gene encodes CDR1 SGHDT and CDR2 YYEEEE. The data were produced by immunoSEQ multiplex PCR, yet TCRdb's version contains in-frame clones alone and is incomplete. The sample has some 43,000 clones; approximately 88% are singletons. Remarks on this clone: Its specificity is not known.

The sample was CD4+ or CD8+ T cells sorted from blood, taken in a trial of the OX40 agonist ivuxolimab. This rearrangement joins TRBV5-6 to TRBJ2-5, with a possible D match to TRBD2 (6 bases). This receptor was taken from an adult with an advanced solid tumor such as melanoma, head and neck, liver or kidney cancer. The CDR3 here is CASSWGGETQYF. In DNA form, the CDR3 reads TGTGCCAGCAGTTGGGGAGGCGAGACCCAGTACTTC.